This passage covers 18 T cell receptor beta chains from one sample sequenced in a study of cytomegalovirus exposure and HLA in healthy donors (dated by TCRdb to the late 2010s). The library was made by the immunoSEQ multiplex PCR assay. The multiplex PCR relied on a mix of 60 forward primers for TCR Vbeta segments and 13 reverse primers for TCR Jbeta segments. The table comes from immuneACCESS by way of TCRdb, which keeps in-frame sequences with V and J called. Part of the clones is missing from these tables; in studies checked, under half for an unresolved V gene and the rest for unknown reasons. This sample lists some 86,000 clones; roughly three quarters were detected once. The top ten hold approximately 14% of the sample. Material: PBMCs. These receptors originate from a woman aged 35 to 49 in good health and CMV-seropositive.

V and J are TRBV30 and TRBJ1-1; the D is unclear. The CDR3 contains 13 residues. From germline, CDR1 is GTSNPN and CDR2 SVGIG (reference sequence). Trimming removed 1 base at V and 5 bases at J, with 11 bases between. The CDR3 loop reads CAWSGLLGTEAFF. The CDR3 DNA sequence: TGTGCCTGGAGTGGGCTCCTAGGAACTGAAGCTTTCTTT.

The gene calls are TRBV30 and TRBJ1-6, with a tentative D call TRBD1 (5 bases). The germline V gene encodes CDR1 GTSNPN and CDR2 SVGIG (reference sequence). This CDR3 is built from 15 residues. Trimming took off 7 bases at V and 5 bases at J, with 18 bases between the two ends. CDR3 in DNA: TGTGCCTCGAGCCTCCAATCGGGGGATAATTCACCCCTCCACTTT. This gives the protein CASSLQSGDNSPLHF.

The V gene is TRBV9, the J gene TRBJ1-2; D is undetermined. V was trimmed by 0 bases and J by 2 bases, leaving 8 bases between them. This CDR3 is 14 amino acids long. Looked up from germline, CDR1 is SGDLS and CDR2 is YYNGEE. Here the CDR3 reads CASSVDTRNYGYTF. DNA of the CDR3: TGTGCCAGCAGCGTAGACACCAGAAACTATGGCTACACCTTC.

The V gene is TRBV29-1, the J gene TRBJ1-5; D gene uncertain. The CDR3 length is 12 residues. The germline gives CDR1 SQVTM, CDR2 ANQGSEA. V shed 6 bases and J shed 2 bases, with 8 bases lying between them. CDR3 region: CSVIQGNQPQHF. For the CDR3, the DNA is TGCAGCGTCATCCAGGGCAATCAGCCCCAGCATTTT.

CDR3 in amino acids: CAISESTGAGELFF. The CDR3 DNA is TGTGCCATCAGTGAGTCCACCGGAGCCGGGGAGCTGTTTTTT. This chain links TRBV10-3 with TRBJ2-2, with D unclear. Germline CDR1 reads ENHRY; CDR2 reads SYGVKD. Trimming removed 0 bases from V and 6 bases from J, with 8 bases in between. The CDR3 has 14 residues.

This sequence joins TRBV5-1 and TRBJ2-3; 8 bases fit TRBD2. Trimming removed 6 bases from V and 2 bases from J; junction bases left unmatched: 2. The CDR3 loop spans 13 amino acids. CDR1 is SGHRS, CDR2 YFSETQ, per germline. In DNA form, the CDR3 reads TGCGCCAGCATGGGACTAGTCACAGATACGCAGTATTTT. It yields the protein CASMGLVTDTQYF.

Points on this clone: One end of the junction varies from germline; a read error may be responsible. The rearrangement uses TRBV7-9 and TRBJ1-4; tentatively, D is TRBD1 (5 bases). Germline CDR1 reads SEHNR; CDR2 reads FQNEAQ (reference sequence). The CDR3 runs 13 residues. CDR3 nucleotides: TGTTCCAGCAGATTGACAGCCCTGGATAAACTGTTTTTT. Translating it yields CSSRLTALDKLFF.

CDR3 region: CASSYGANYGYTF. CDR3 sequence (DNA): TGTGCCAGCAGTTACGGAGCTAACTATGGCTACACCTTC. The genes are TRBV6-6 and TRBJ1-2; D remains ambiguous. The CDR3 length is 13 residues. Germline CDR1 and CDR2: MNHNY and SVGAGI (reference sequence). Trimming took off 2 bases at V and 0 bases at J, with 4 bases between the two ends.

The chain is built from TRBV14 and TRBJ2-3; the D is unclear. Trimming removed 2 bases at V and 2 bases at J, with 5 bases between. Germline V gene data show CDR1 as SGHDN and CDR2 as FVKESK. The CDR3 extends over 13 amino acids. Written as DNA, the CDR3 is TGTGCCAGCAGCCAAACAGACACAGATACGCAGTATTTT. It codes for CASSQTDTDTQYF.

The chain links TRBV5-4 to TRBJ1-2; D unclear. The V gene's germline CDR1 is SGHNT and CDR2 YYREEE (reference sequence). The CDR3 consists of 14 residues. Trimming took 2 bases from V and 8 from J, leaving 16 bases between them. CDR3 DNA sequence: TGTGCCAGCAGCTTACCCAGATTCCCTTTCGGCTACACCTTC. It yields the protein CASSLPRFPFGYTF.

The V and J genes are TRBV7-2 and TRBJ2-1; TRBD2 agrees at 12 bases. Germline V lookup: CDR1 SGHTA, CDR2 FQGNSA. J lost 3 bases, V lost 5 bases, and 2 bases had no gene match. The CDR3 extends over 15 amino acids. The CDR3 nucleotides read TGTGCCAGCAGCCCGGGACTAGCGGGCTACAATGAGCAGTTCTTC. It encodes CASSPGLAGYNEQFF.

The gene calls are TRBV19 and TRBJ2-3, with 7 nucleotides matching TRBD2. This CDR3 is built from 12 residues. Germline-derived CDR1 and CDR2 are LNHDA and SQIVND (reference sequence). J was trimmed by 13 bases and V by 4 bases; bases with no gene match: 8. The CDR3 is CASSTRDYVEYF. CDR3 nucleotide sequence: TGTGCCAGTAGTACCCGGGACTACGTGGAGTATTTT.

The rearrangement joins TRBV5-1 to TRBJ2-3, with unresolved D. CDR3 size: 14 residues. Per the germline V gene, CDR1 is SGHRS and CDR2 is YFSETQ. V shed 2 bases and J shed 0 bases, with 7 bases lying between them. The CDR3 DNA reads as TGCGCCAGCAGCTTCTATTCTAGCACAGATACGCAGTATTTT. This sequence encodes CASSFYSSTDTQYF.

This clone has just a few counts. In nucleotides, the CDR3 is TGTGCCAGCAGTTTTGGCGGGGGGGCTTACAATGAGCAGTTCTTC. Residues: CASSFGGGAYNEQFF. This rearrangement joins TRBV27 to TRBJ2-1, with 9 bases fitting TRBD2. The V segment lost 3 bases and the J segment 4 bases; nucleotides outside the gene matches: 4. The CDR3 totals 15 residues. Germline V gives CDR1 MNHEY, CDR2 SMNVEV (reference sequence).

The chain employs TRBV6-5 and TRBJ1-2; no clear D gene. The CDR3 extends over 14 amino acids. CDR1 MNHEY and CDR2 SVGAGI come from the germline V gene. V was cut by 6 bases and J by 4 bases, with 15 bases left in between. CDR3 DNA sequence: TGTGCCAGCAGATCCCGGAACAGCTTCTATGGCTACACCTTC. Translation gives CASRSRNSFYGYTF.

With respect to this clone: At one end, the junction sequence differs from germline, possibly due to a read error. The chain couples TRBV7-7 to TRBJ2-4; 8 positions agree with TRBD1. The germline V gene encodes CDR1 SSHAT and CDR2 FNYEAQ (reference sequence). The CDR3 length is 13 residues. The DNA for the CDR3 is TGTGCTAGCAGCCCCGGACAGGGCGGCATTCAGTACTTC. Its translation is CASSPGQGGIQYF.

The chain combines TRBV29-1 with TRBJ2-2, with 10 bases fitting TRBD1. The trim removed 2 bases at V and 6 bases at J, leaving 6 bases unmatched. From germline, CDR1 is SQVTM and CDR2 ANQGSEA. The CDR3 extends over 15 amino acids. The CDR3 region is CSVEKTGGIAGELFF. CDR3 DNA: TGCAGCGTTGAAAAGACAGGGGGCATAGCCGGGGAGCTGTTTTTT.

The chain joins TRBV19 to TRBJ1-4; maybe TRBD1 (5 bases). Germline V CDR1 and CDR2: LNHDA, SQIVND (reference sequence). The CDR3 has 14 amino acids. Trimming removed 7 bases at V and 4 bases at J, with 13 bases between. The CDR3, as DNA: TGTGCCAGTACCGACACAGGTTATAATGAAAAACTGTTTTTT. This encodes CASTDTGYNEKLFF.